This TCR beta chain was identified during a study of T cell responses to AZD1222 COVID-19 vaccine. Study overall: Second-dose timings of about 4 or about 12 weeks were pooled. General observations from the study: Along spike, vaccine-associated CD4 TCRs were found throughout, with dominance at 160-218 and 743-854.

The CDR3 has 21 amino acids. Looked up from germline, CDR1 is LGHNT and CDR2 is FRNRAP. With V trimmed by 0 bases and J by 0 bases, 14 bases remained unmatched. In regard to this clone: The antigen is not known.

TCRdb keeps only in-frame clones here, not all; method: immunoSEQ multiplex PCR. The sample includes some 110,000 clones, 89% of them seen just once. The clonotype originates from an adult in good health. Sequencing was performed on peripheral blood, taken on day 0 of AZD1222 vaccination. V usage is TRBV12-5 and J usage is TRBJ1-1; TRBD1 aligns across 12 bases. CDR3 loop: CASGLVIWGGDRGQVNTEAFF. The CDR3 DNA reads TGTGCTAGTGGTTTGGTAATCTGGGGAGGGGACAGGGGGCAAGTGAACACTGAAGCTTTCTTT.